Below, 23 T cell receptor beta chains from the same sample are listed, as sequenced in a study of T-cell reconstitution after alpha-beta-depleted transplantation in children. Unique molecular identifiers were incorporated when the TCRbeta library was constructed. Each CDR3 protein is one row after TCRdb ran MiXCR on the PCR reads. This table holds 230,000 or so distinct CDR3 sequences, around 12% found once. The specimen comprised PBMCs from the stem cell graft donor, sampled from the stem cell graft. The source of these receptors is a human donor who donated a stem cell graft to a child with acute lymphoblastic leukemia.

In this sample, this clonotype turned up a few times. The V and J genes are TRBV4-3 and TRBJ2-1; 8 bases fit TRBD2. Per germline, CDR1 LGHNA and CDR2 YSLEER. The V segment lost 0 bases and the J segment 1 base; nucleotides outside the gene matches: 5. The CDR3 loop spans 17 amino acids. CDR3 protein: CASSQDLTGGSYNEQFF. The CDR3 DNA follows: TGCGCCAGCAGCCAAGATTTGACGGGGGGGTCCTACAATGAGCAGTTCTTC.

This clonotype was detected many times. The rearrangement uses TRBV11-1 and TRBJ2-5; 7 bases are shared with TRBD1. CDR3 length equals 19 residues. The germline CDR1 and CDR2 sequences are SGHAT and FQDESV (reference sequence). The J segment lost 5 bases and the V segment lost 3 bases, leaving 21 bases of the junction unmatched. For the CDR3, the DNA is TGTGCCAGCAGCTTTATGACAGGGCCATTGAGGGGGACAATGGAGACCCAGTACTTC. It encodes CASSFMTGPLRGTMETQYF.

This clonotype has a count of ten or more. The rearrangement joins TRBV3-1 to TRBJ2-2; TRBD2 aligns across 12 bases. Germline CDR1 is LGHDT and CDR2 is YNNKEL (reference sequence). V was clipped by 6 bases and J by 4 bases; unmatched bases: 6. This CDR3 is built from 16 residues. The DNA for the CDR3 is TGTGCCAGCAGGCTTCAACTAGCGGGAGGCACCGGGGAGCTGTTTTTT. This codes for CASRLQLAGGTGELFF.

V and J are TRBV4-2 and TRBJ2-1; 10 bases fit TRBD2. CDR1 and CDR2 from the germline V gene are LGHNA and YNFKEQ. V shed 1 base, J shed 3 bases, and the junction held 18 bases outside the gene matches. The CDR3 is 21 amino acids. The CDR3 coding sequence is TGTGCCAGCAGCCAAGGAATTCTAGCGGGAGCTAATCCCTGGAACTACAATGAGCAGTTCTTC. Translation: CASSQGILAGANPWNYNEQFF.

In this sample, this clonotype turned up many times. V is TRBV12-3 or TRBV12-4 and J is TRBJ1-6; D not resolved. The CDR3 has 17 amino acids. V was clipped by 2 bases and J by 0 bases, with 11 bases between them. The CDR3 is CASSLLRRGSYNSPLHF. The CDR3 nucleotides are TGTGCCAGCAGTTTACTCAGGCGGGGCTCCTATAATTCACCCCTCCACTTT.

Here the CDR3 reads CSALGLERGGYNEQFF. Here the CDR3 DNA reads TGCAGTGCTCTGGGGCTAGAGCGGGGGGGATACAATGAGCAGTTCTTC. The chain couples TRBV20-1 to TRBJ2-1, with 10 bases fitting TRBD2. From germline, CDR1 is DFQATT and CDR2 SNEGSKA (reference sequence). The CDR3 has 16 amino acids. V was pared by 5 bases and J by 4 bases, with 11 bases of the junction left unmatched.

In its sample, this clonotype was seen a few times. This rearrangement joins TRBV7-2 to TRBJ2-7; 7 bases map to TRBD2. Germline CDR1 and CDR2: SGHTA and FQGNSA. Germline trimming cut 1 base from V and 2 bases from J; bases unmatched to any gene: 8. This CDR3 comprises 16 residues. The CDR3 nucleotides read TGTGCCAGCAGCTTAGGGCGGGGAGGGTCTACCTACGAGCAGTACTTC. Its translation: CASSLGRGGSTYEQYF.

This clonotype has a count of ten or more. The chain uses TRBV27 and TRBJ2-7, with D hard to call. V dropped 7 bases and J dropped 2 bases, with 9 bases sitting between them. The CDR3 has 12 amino acids. Germline CDR1 is MNHEY and CDR2 is SMNVEV (reference sequence). CDR3 sequence: CASMGSPYEQYF. CDR3 in DNA: TGTGCCAGCATGGGTAGCCCCTACGAGCAGTACTTC.

The table lists this clonotype with a few counts. The genes are TRBV30 and TRBJ1-1; 9 positions match TRBD1. The CDR3 totals 14 residues. The germline V gene has CDR1 GTSNPN and CDR2 SVGIG (reference sequence). The J segment lost 6 bases and the V segment lost 1 base, leaving 6 bases of the junction unmatched. The CDR3 DNA is TGTGCCTGGAGTGGAGGACAGGGGAATCCTGAAGCTTTCTTT. Its protein is CAWSGGQGNPEAFF.

The chain recombines TRBV5-1 with TRBJ2-5, with 8 bases that match TRBD1. The CDR3 runs to 14 residues. The V and J ends lost 4 bases and 5 bases, in that order; junction bases with no gene match: 7. Germline values: CDR1 SGHRS, CDR2 YFSETQ. CDR3 nucleotides: TGCGCCAGCAGCCCTGGGACAGGCTGGGAGACCCAGTACTTC. Translation: CASSPGTGWETQYF.

This clonotype was seen at least ten times. The chain carries TRBV7-2 and TRBJ2-3, with D perhaps TRBD2 (6 bases). V dropped 4 bases and J dropped 6 bases, with 20 bases sitting between them. CDR1 and CDR2 from the germline V gene are SGHTA and FQGNSA. The CDR3 is 16 amino acids. CDR3 sequence: CASSSYSGRGSDTQYF. CDR3 nucleotide sequence: TGTGCCAGCAGCTCCTATAGCGGACGCGGATCGGATACGCAGTATTTT.

This clonotype was counted at least ten times. CDR3 coding DNA: TGCAGTGCTTACGACAGGGACCAGCCCCAGCATTTT. Translating it yields CSAYDRDQPQHF. This rearrangement joins TRBV20-1 to TRBJ1-5, with 7 positions matching TRBD1. The germline V gene encodes CDR1 DFQATT and CDR2 SNEGSKA (reference sequence). The CDR3 has 12 amino acids. V gave up 5 bases and J gave up 7 bases; unmatched junction bases: 5.

The table lists this clonotype with many counts. The chain links TRBV28 to TRBJ2-2, with TRBD2 identical over 12 bases. The V gene's germline CDR1 is MDHEN and CDR2 SYDVKM. CDR3 length equals 15 residues. The V and J ends lost 8 bases and 6 bases, in that order; junction bases with no gene match: 7. The CDR3 nucleotides read TGTGCCAGCGGTCTAGCGGGAGGGCCCGCCGGGGAGCTGTTTTTT. Translation: CASGLAGGPAGELFF.

Ten or more counts support this clonotype. V and J are TRBV28 and TRBJ2-2; 8 bases agree with TRBD2. V lost 6 bases and J lost 2; bases outside the gene matches: 8. The CDR3 is 16 amino acids. Germline CDR1 MDHEN, CDR2 SYDVKM. For the CDR3, the DNA is TGTGCCAGCAGCCCCTTCGGGGGGGCAAACACCGGGGAGCTGTTTTTT. Translating gives CASSPFGGANTGELFF. The full variable domain, in which reference TRBV28 and TRBJ2-2 provide the parts outside the CDR3, is DVKVTQSSRYLVKRTGEKVFLECVQDMDHENMFWYRQDPGLGLRLIYFSYDVKMKEKGDIPEGYSVSREKKERFSLILESASTNQTSMYLCASSPFGGANTGELFFGEGSRLTVL.

The V gene is TRBV10-3, the J gene TRBJ2-3; D is perhaps TRBD1 (5 bases). V lost 4 bases to trimming and J lost 3 bases, with 5 bases between them. From germline, CDR1 is ENHRY and CDR2 SYGVKD. The CDR3 is 12 amino acids. The CDR3 DNA is TGTGCCATCAGTGGACAGACAGATACGCAGTATTTT. It translates to CAISGQTDTQYF.

At least ten counts were recorded for this clonotype. The chain is built from TRBV28 and TRBJ2-1, with D perhaps TRBD2 (6 bases). The CDR3 is 15 residues long. Germline V CDR1 and CDR2: MDHEN, SYDVKM. Trimming cost V 3 bases and J 5 bases, with 14 bases left between them. The CDR3 region has the DNA TGTGCCAGCAGTTTTGGGGGTGGGGGGAACAATGAGCAGTTCTTC. Translated, it gives CASSFGGGGNNEQFF. Full variable domain (missing parts from reference TRBV28 and TRBJ2-1): DVKVTQSSRYLVKRTGEKVFLECVQDMDHENMFWYRQDPGLGLRLIYFSYDVKMKEKGDIPEGYSVSREKKERFSLILESASTNQTSMYLCASSFGGGGNNEQFFGPGTRLTVL.

This clonotype was seen at least ten times. The gene calls are TRBV5-1 and TRBJ1-5; D is perhaps TRBD1 (6 bases). Trimming cost V 3 bases and J 6 bases, with 19 bases left between them. The CDR3 spans 16 residues. Germline V gene data show CDR1 as SGHRS and CDR2 as YFSETQ. Here the CDR3 reads CASSYDPGQPVQPQHF. The CDR3 DNA follows: TGCGCCAGCAGCTACGACCCCGGACAGCCAGTTCAGCCCCAGCATTTT.

This clonotype was seen many times. This sequence joins TRBV7-2 and TRBJ2-4; TRBD1 or TRBD2 may be the D gene (5 bases each). The CDR3 is 16 residues long. V lost 1 base and J 9 bases, leaving 19 bases between the germline ends. Germline V gives CDR1 SGHTA, CDR2 FQGNSA. The CDR3 sequence is CASSLGGTHLIAIQYF. Written as DNA, the CDR3 is TGTGCCAGCAGCTTAGGGGGGACGCACCTGATAGCCATTCAGTACTTC.

V usage is TRBV18 and J usage is TRBJ2-1; 9 nucleotides line up with TRBD1. The trim removed 0 bases at V and 8 bases at J, leaving 5 bases unmatched. This CDR3 spans 15 amino acids. Germline CDR1 is KGHSH and CDR2 is LQKENI. Written as DNA, the CDR3 is TGTGCCAGCTCACCACCGGGGACAGGGACCTATGAGCAGTTCTTC. It encodes CASSPPGTGTYEQFF.

This clonotype was counted many times. J is TRBJ2-7 and V is TRBV6-2 or TRBV6-3; 8 nucleotides align to TRBD1. The CDR3 runs to 14 residues. V was clipped by 5 bases and J by 4 bases; unmatched bases: 7. Germline values: CDR1 MNHEY, CDR2 SVGEGT. CDR3 amino acids: CASSPGQGFYEQYF. In DNA form, the CDR3 reads TGTGCCAGCAGTCCCGGACAGGGCTTTTACGAGCAGTACTTC.

Remarks on this clonotype: Possible read error: a much larger clone is one base away. V is TRBV20-1 and J is TRBJ2-3; a weak D match, TRBD2 (6 bases). The CDR3 is 13 amino acids. In germline, CDR1 is DFQATT, CDR2 SNEGSKA (reference sequence). CDR3 coding DNA: TGCTGTGCTATGGGCGGGAATACAGATACGCAGTATTTT. Translated: CCAMGGNTDTQYF.

This clonotype appeared many times. The gene calls are TRBV6-2 or TRBV6-3 and TRBJ2-1; D call uncertain. This CDR3 is 15 amino acids long. Germline V gene data show CDR1 as MNHEY and CDR2 as SVGEGT. The germline V and J ends were trimmed by 5 bases and 0 bases, with 11 bases remaining between them. CDR3 sequence (DNA): TGTGCCAGCAGTCCTTACAAGAGCTCCTACAATGAGCAGTTCTTC. Its translation: CASSPYKSSYNEQFF.

The genes are TRBV4-3 and TRBJ2-3; tentatively, D is TRBD2 (7 bases). CDR3 length equals 15 residues. V lost 0 bases and J lost 6, with 13 bases in between. Germline values: CDR1 LGHNA, CDR2 YSLEER. CDR3 sequence reads: CASSQDPGGHDTQYF. As DNA, the CDR3 is TGCGCCAGCAGCCAAGATCCGGGGGGCCACGATACGCAGTATTTT.